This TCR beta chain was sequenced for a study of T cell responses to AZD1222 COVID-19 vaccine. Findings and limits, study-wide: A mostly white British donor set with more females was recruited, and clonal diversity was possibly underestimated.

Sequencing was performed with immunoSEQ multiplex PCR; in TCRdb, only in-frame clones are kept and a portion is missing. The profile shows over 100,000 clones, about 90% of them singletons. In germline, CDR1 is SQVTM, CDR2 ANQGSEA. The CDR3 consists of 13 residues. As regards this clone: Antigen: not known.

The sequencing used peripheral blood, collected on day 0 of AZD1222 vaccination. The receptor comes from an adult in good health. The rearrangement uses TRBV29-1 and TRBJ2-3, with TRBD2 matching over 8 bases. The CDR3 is CTLAGHYTDTQYF. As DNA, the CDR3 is TGCACCCTAGCGGGCCACTACACAGATACGCAGTATTTT.